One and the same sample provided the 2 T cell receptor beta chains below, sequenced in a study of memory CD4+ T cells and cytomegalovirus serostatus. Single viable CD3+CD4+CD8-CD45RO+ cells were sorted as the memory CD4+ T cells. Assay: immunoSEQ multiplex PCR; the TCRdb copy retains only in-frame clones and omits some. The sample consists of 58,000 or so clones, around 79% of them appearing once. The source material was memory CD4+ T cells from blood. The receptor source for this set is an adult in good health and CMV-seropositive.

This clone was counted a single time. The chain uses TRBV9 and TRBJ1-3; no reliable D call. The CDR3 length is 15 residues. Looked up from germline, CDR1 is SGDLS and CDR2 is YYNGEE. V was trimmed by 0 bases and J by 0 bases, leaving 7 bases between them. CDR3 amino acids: CASSVGSLSGNTIYF. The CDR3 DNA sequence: TGTGCCAGCAGCGTAGGAAGTCTCTCTGGAAACACCATATATTTT. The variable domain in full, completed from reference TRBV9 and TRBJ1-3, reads DSGVTQTPKHLITATGQRVTLRCSPRSGDLSVYWYQQSLDQGLQFLIQYYNGEERAKGNILERFSAQQFPDLHSELNLSSLELGDSALYFCASSVGSLSGNTIYFGEGSWLTVV.

The CDR3 sequence is CASSLAGEGYGYTF. CDR3 DNA: TGCGCCAGCAGCCTGGCGGGGGAGGGCTATGGCTACACCTTC. The J gene is TRBJ1-2, the V gene TRBV5-1; TRBD1 might be the D (5 bases). The CDR3 covers 14 residues. Germline lookup yields CDR1 SGHRS and CDR2 YFSETQ. V was pared by 4 bases and J by 4 bases, with 14 bases between.